This TCR beta chain was found in a study of shared clonotypes between healthy human individuals. The method was immunoSEQ multiplex PCR; TCRdb's version includes in-frame clones alone and lacks a portion of them. The table shows about 1.1 million clones, with 60% to 80% occurring only once. Every one of the donors was a Caucasian adult that lived in Nashville, Tennessee. With regard to this clone: Antigen: not known.

Trimming took off 8 bases at V and 8 bases at J, with 22 bases between the two ends. The length of the CDR3 is 14 residues. The V gene's germline CDR1 is GTSNPN and CDR2 SVGIG (reference sequence). Findings and caveats of the study: Around 5.4% of naive CD4 clonotypes were common to several donors. Despite large depth, sorted-subset datasets appeared incompletely sequenced. Tissues were not sampled, only blood, and their repertoires likely differ.

Sequencing used memory CD4+ T cells from PBMCs. Subset given: CD45RA-negative fraction. This TCR was sampled from a man aged 18 to 30 in good health. Some clones in this sample may be carry-over from other donors' samples. This chain connects TRBV30 to TRBJ2-1, with a weak D call TRBD2 (6 bases). Here the CDR3 reads CAGIPEGGLHEQFF. CDR3 DNA sequence: TGTGCCGGGATTCCTGAGGGAGGTTTACATGAGCAGTTCTTC.